Sequencing of this TCR beta chain was carried out in a study of blood T cell repertoires in COVID-19. Study summary: Some COVID-19 samples were acute and others convalescent; all came from the United States, Italy and Spain. PBMCs, B-cell-depleted T cells, or T cells provided the cDNA or gDNA that made up the material.

The V and J ends lost 8 bases and 4 bases, in that order; junction bases with no gene match: 10. The CDR3 totals 15 residues. Authors' methods: Reference gene primer amplification gave estimated nucleated cell counts. Here immunoSEQ multiplex PCR was the method, and the copy in TCRdb shows in-frame clones only, minus some. The V and J calls and the clone size are those of that table, but D and trimming were determined from the DNA. The sample carries approximately 52,000 clones, around 84% recorded once. This clone has just a few counts. The chain recombines TRBV23-1 with TRBJ1-2, with 10 bases that match TRBD1. TRBV23-1 is recorded as an ORF, its role being uncertain. This receptor was taken from an elderly woman with acute or convalescent COVID-19. The sample was peripheral blood. Here the CDR3 DNA reads TGCGCCAGCCAACCGGGACAGGGGATCCTCTATGGCTACACCTTC. Translating gives CASQPGQGILYGYTF.